This TCR beta chain was found in a study of regulatory T cells in long-lasting Graves disease. V dropped 10 bases and J dropped 7; count of bases not matched to a gene: 7. The CDR3 has 14 residues. The germline CDR1 and CDR2 sequences are WNHNN and SYGVQD (reference sequence). The time point is: newly diagnosed GD, antithyroid drugs for less than 3 months. Preparation of the TCR library used RNA extracted from PBMCs. This clonotype was recorded many times. Combining iRepertoire HTBI primers with Arm-PCR of CDR3 regions, the authors built TCR beta libraries. MiXCR, run by TCRdb on the multiplex PCR reads, gives a single entry per CDR3 protein. The sample holds 350,000 to 400,000 distinct CDR3 sequences, less than 20% seen once.

The sample consisted of peripheral blood mononuclear cells (PBMCs), taken at new diagnosis, from a patient treated with antithyroid drugs. This TCR was sampled from a female donor with Graves disease. The V gene is TRBV10-1, the J gene TRBJ1-6; 10 nucleotides match TRBD1. CDR3 sequence reads: CATQTGGLNSPLHF. The CDR3 DNA is TGCGCCACCCAGACAGGGGGCTTGAATTCACCCCTCCACTTT.